This T cell receptor (beta chain) was sequenced in a study of CD4 T cells in relation to SARS-CoV-2 and coronaviruses. Study background: Of the patients, under 10 were male, 4 female, two Hispanic.

CDR1 and CDR2 (germline): LGHNA, YSLEER. The CDR3 loop spans 17 amino acids. With V trimmed by 1 base and J by 5 bases, 5 bases remained unmatched. Details on this clone: Its antigen is unidentified.

Only in-frame clones appear in the TCRdb table, and some are missing; sequencing was by immunoSEQ multiplex PCR. The table has roughly 45,000 clones, over 70% seen once. The receptor comes from an adult with COVID-19. Source material: naive CD4+ T cells from PBMCs, cultured in vitro. The sample's subset: naive CD4+ T cells isolated by negative enrichment. The rearrangement uses TRBV4-3 and TRBJ2-5; 15 bases are a match to TRBD2. The CDR3: CASSQALGTSGGETQYF. In DNA form, the CDR3 reads TGCGCCAGCAGCCAAGCTCTCGGGACTAGCGGGGGGGAGACCCAGTACTTC.